The present TCR beta chain was sequenced within a study of blood T cell repertoires in COVID-19 (dated by TCRdb to 2019 to 2021). Notes on the research overall: Samples covering the acute and convalescent phases of COVID-19 were provided by collaborators in the United States, Italy and Spain. The material from the prospective study consisted of cDNA or gDNA derived from T cells, B-cell-depleted T cells, or PBMCs. Deeply sampled blood TCRbeta repertoires from subjects exposed to, actively infected with, or recovered from COVID-19 were included in the dataset. A freely available public database, intended as a resource for researchers studying the immune response to SARS-CoV-2, is where the repertoires were released. Samples came from the ongoing ImmuneRACE study (first 160 participants) plus 1,254 subjects from 6 global collaborators. Sample metadata almost always included a de-identified subject ID, COVID-19 status, age in years and sex. Where HLA class I and class II types were available, the types were taken from metadata supplied by the sample provider, not from assay-based typing. Study-wide conclusions, independent of this receptor: How much clinical and demographic metadata was included differed by source and by participant, and the metadata was provided uncurated.

As regards this clone: It lacks a known antigen. Base-call qualities are not available, and no considerably larger clone is one nucleotide away.

From the germline V gene, CDR1 is SGHAT and CDR2 is FQNNGV. From V the trimming removes 3 bases and from J it removes 8 bases, while the gene matches leave 9 bases of the junction unaccounted for. There are 14 amino acids in the CDR3, from cysteine to phenylalanine inclusive. Just CDR3 DNA is preserved here, 42 bases in frame from base 1. TCRbeta CDR3 regions were amplified from genomic DNA by means of the immunoSEQ Assay, a bias-controlled multiplex PCR. In the authors' own workflow: Within the assay, amplification of reference gene primers was used to estimate how many nucleated cells each sample contained. To quantify the absolute abundance of each unique TCRbeta CDR3 rearrangement, sequence reads were collapsed and filtered. For each sample, productive Simpson clonality was calculated by taking the square root of Simpson's diversity index across productive rearrangements. TCRdb took this table from immuneACCESS and kept in-frame rearrangements with V and J called. Such tables lack part of the clones; where checked against another copy, unresolved V genes explain under half of the gap, and the rest is unexplained. The V and J calls and clone size come from that table; D and trimming were worked out from the DNA. The table for this sample lists about 440,000 clones; 70% to 90% of them were counted only once. The ten largest make up around 1.8% of the sample.

In the prospective study, participants were roughly 18 to 100 years old, resided in about two dozen geographic areas of the United States, and were enrolled through a virtual design. In the prospective study, participants were assigned to cohorts based on the clinical history participants reported in a screening survey and a study questionnaire. In the prospective study, whole blood, serum and a nasopharyngeal or oropharyngeal swab were collected from each participant by mobile phlebotomists. Over a roughly 2-month period, participants in the prospective study had the option of providing additional blood draws and questionnaires. Before DNA extraction, blood samples from the prospective study were shipped at room temperature or frozen.

The sequencing input was PBMCs or T cells enriched from blood (not recorded which). The V and J segments used are TRBV11-2 and TRBJ1-2; the central 7 bases match TRBD1. This sequence was found in a woman aged 18 to 35 with acute COVID-19. The CDR3 has the sequence CASSLAGTAVGYTF. The DNA is TGTGCCAGCAGCTTGGCAGGGACAGCCGTGGGCTACACCTTC. Reference TRBV11-2 and TRBJ1-2 genes cover what lies past the CDR3, so the full variable domain is EAGVAQSPRYKIIEKRQSVAFWCNPISGHATLYWYQQILGQGPKLLIQFQNNGVVDDSQLPKDRFSAERLKGVDSTLKIQPAKLEDSAVYLCASSLAGTAVGYTFGSGTRLTVV.